This T cell receptor (beta chain) was captured in a study of technical replicates of blood from a handful of donors. Libraries were prepared by immunoSEQ multiplex PCR; TCRdb keeps only in-frame clonotypes and omits some of them. The sample carries 65,000 to 85,000 clones, 95% to 98% recorded once. The CDR3 has 16 amino acids. Between the trimmed V and J ends, which lost 4 bases and 9 bases, there was a span of 22 bases. Germline loops: CDR1 SGHTA, CDR2 FQGTGA. Sequences were obtained from T cells isolated from PBMCs. This chain joins TRBV7-3 and TRBJ2-1, with a tentative D call TRBD1 (5 bases). The TCR originated in a human donor in good health. The CDR3 sequence is CASSSPRRERGTEQFF. The CDR3 region has the DNA TGTGCCAGCAGCTCCCCCCGAAGGGAAAGGGGCACTGAGCAGTTCTTC.